Listed here are 10 T cell receptor delta chains from one sample, sequenced in a study of γδ T cells in repeated Plasmodium falciparum infection. Flow sorting of PBMC yielded separate Vgamma9/Vdelta2+ and Vdelta2-negative gammadelta T cell populations for bulk repertoire analysis. TCRdb fed the multiplex PCR reads to CATT. The repertoire holds about 48,000 delta-chain clones, with roughly 1.5% as singletons. Sequenced: gamma-delta T cells from blood. The receptors stem from a pool of human donors (malaria-infected and uninfected, not separated).

This clone was observed a handful of times. TCRdb records a much larger clone's protein for this DNA, with a difference at residue 11 that likely arises from a read error; the protein given is the translation of the DNA. The CDR3: CACVGIALGDHTDKLIF. The CDR3 DNA follows: TGTGCCTGTGTAGGGATCGCTCTGGGGGACCACACCGATAAACTCATCTTT. The rearrangement links TRDV2 to TRDJ1; 8 bases match TRDD3. The J gene, absent from TCRdb, was called here by matching the DNA to germline. V gave up 5 bases and J gave up 0 bases; unmatched junction bases: 13. This CDR3 contains 17 residues. Germline-derived CDR1 and CDR2 are GEAIGNYY and EKD.

Ten or more counts support this clone. For this DNA, TCRdb reports the protein of a much larger clone, which diverges at residue 15, most likely from a read error; the protein presented here is translated directly from the DNA. In DNA form, the CDR3 reads TGTGCCTGTGACACCGTGGGCTTACTGGGGGAAGACACCGATAGACTCATCTTT. It codes for CACDTVGLLGEDTDRLIF. The chain employs TRDV2 and TRDJ1, with 9 positions matching TRDD3. The CDR3 consists of 18 residues. Germline CDR1 and CDR2: GEAIGNYY and EKD.

Details on this clone: A single base is all that separates this from a far larger clone, so a read error is likely. Within the sample, other DNA sequences also encode this same CDR3. The chain uses TRDV1 and TRDJ1, with D tentatively TRDD2 (5 bases). This CDR3 has 22 residues. V shed 1 base and J shed 0 bases, with 30 bases lying between them. Germline V gene data show CDR1 as TSWWSYY and CDR2 as QGS. The CDR3 sequence is CALGEPYYVGPIPTPYTDKLIF. The CDR3 DNA follows: TGTGCTCTTGGGGAACCTTACTACGTGGGCCCCATCCCTACGCCATACACCGATAAACTCATCTTT.

This clone was seen a handful of times. A read error likely explains why the TCRdb protein, taken from a much larger clone, differs from this DNA's translation at residue 12; the protein shown is translated from the DNA. This chain connects TRDV1 to TRDJ1; TRDD3 matches 7 bases. The J gene is not listed in TCRdb, so it was assigned here from a DNA match to germline. The CDR3 extends over 22 amino acids. Germline values: CDR1 TSWWSYY, CDR2 QGS. The CDR3 protein is CALWEPHLPPPCWGSNTDKLIF. In DNA form, the CDR3 reads TGTGCTCTTTGGGAACCCCACTTACCCCCTCCGTGCTGGGGGTCCAACACCGATAAACTCATCTTT.

The chain links TRDV1 to TRDJ1, with D perhaps TRDD3 (5 bases). Trimming left V 1 base short and J 0 bases short, with 15 bases between. From germline, CDR1 is TSWWSYY and CDR2 QGS. This CDR3 has 17 residues. CDR3 amino acids: CALGEHAGWIYTDKLIF. The CDR3 nucleotides are TGTGCTCTTGGGGAACACGCAGGCTGGATATACACCGATAAACTCATCTTT.

This clone was detected only a few times. The protein given by TCRdb reflects a much larger clone and differs at residue 4 from this DNA's translation, likely from a read error; the protein shown is the DNA's translation. The chain carries TRDV1 and TRDJ1; possibly TRDD3 for D (6 bases). The germline V gene has CDR1 TSWWSYY and CDR2 QGS. The CDR3 consists of 21 residues. Here the CDR3 reads CALEESFPNRWLGRYTDKLIF. CDR3 nucleotide sequence: TGTGCTCTTGAGGAATCTTTTCCCAACCGGTGGCTGGGGAGATACACCGATAAACTCATCTTT.

This clone was observed a few times. A read error is the likely source, as a far larger clone sits one nucleotide away. Other DNA sequences in the same sample also yield this CDR3. CDR3 residues: CALGELGFLRGGFIF. CDR3 sequence (DNA): TGTGCTCTTGGTGAACTCGGTTTCCTACGGGGGGGATTCATCTTT. J gene calling gave no result, while the V gene is TRDV1; the D call in the table, TRDD3, was not verified against the DNA. This CDR3 region has 15 residues. CDR1 is TSWWSYY and CDR2 is QGS in the germline V gene.

This clone has just one count. The J gene is TRDJ1, the V gene TRDV1; D unclear. No J gene is reported in TCRdb; it was inferred here by comparing the DNA with germline. Germline loops: CDR1 TSWWSYY, CDR2 QGS. V lost 1 base and J 4 bases, leaving 25 bases between the germline ends. The CDR3 has 19 residues. The CDR3 loop reads CALGEPTRILSYPGDKLIF. The CDR3 DNA follows: TGTGCTCTTGGGGAACCCACGCGCATCCTCTCTTACCCCGGCGATAAACTCATCTTT.

This clone was observed at least ten times. A single base is all that separates this from a far larger clone, so a read error is likely. The same CDR3 also results from other DNA sequences found in this sample. The chain employs TRDV1 and TRDJ1, with D perhaps TRDD3 (5 bases). TCRdb supplies no J gene; here it was assigned by aligning the nucleotide sequence to germline. Germline values: CDR1 TSWWSYY, CDR2 QGS. The CDR3 is made up of 18 amino acids. The chain's CDR3 is CALGEPPTGGTYTDKLIF. The CDR3 nucleotides are TGCGCTCTTGGGGAACCCCCCACCGGTGGAACTTACACCGATAAACTCATCTTT.

This clone has just a few counts. The TCRdb protein, from a much larger clone, departs from this DNA's translation at residue 11, likely by read error; the protein shown derives from the DNA. The rearrangement links TRDV2 to TRDJ1; the D is unclear. The J gene comes from matching the DNA to germline here; TCRdb lacks it. Per the germline V gene, CDR1 is GEAIGNYY and CDR2 is EKD. The CDR3 is made up of 19 amino acids. Trimming pared 4 bases from V and 0 bases from J, leaving 26 bases between. The CDR3 region has the DNA TGTGCCTGTGATCCTCTTCAATCCGTTGGATGCTTAAACACCGATAAACTCATCTTT. Protein sequence: CACDPLQSVGCLNTDKLIF.